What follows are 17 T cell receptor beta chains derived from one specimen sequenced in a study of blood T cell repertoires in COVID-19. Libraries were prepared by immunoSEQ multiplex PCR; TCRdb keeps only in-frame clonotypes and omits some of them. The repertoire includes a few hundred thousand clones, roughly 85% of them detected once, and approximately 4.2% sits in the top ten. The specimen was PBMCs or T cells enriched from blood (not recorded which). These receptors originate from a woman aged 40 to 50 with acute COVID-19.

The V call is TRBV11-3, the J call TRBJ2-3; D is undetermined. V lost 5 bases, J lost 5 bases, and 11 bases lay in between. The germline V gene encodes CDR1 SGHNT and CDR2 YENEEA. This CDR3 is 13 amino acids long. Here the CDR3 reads CASSPEPGDTQYF. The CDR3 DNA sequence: TGTGCCAGCAGCCCCGAACCAGGAGATACGCAGTATTTT.

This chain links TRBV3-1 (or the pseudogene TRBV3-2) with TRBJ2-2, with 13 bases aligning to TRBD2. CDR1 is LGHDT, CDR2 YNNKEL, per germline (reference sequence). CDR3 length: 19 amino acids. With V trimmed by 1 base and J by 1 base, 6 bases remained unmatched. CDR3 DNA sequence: TGTGCCAGCAGCCAAGTTGCGGGACTAGCGGGAATGAACACCGGGGAGCTGTTTTTT. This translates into CASSQVAGLAGMNTGELFF.

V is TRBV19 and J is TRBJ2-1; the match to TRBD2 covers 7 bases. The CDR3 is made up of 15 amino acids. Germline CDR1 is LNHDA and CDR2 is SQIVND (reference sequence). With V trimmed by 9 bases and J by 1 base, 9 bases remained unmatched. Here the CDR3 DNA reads TGTGCCAGCGCTAGCGGTGATAAGTCCTACAATGAGCAGTTCTTC. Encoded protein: CASASGDKSYNEQFF.

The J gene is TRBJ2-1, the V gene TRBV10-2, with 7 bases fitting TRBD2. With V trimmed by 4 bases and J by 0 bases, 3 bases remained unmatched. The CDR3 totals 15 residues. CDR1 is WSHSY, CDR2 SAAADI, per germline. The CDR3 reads CASSGERDSYNEQFF. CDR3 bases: TGCGCCAGCAGTGGGGAGCGGGACTCCTACAATGAGCAGTTCTTC.

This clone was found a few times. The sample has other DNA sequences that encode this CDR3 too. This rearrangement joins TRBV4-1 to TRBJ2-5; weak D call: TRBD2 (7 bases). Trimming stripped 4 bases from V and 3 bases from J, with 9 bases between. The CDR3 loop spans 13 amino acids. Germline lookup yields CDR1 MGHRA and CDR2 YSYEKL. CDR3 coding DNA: TGCGCCAGCAGCCGCGGGGGCGAAGAGACCCAGTACTTC. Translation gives CASSRGGEETQYF.

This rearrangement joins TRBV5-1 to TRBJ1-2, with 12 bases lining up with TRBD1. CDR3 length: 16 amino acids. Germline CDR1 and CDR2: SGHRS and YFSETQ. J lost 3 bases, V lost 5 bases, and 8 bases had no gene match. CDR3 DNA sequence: TGCGCCAGCAGTCGGGGACAGGGGGCCAGGGACTATGGCTACACCTTC. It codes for CASSRGQGARDYGYTF.

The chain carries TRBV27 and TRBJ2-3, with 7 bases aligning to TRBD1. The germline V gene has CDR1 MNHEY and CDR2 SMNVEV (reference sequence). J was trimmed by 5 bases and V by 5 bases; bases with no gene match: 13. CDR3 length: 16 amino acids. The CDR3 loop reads CASSPRDSWAGDTQYF. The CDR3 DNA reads TGTGCCAGCAGTCCCCGGGACAGTTGGGCAGGAGATACGCAGTATTTT.

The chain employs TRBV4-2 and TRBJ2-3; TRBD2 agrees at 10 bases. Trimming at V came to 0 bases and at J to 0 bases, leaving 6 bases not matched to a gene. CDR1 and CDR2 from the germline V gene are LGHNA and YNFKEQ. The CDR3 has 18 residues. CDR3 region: CASSQESPTSGSTDTQYF. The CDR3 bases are TGTGCCAGCAGCCAAGAAAGCCCGACTAGCGGGAGCACAGATACGCAGTATTTT.

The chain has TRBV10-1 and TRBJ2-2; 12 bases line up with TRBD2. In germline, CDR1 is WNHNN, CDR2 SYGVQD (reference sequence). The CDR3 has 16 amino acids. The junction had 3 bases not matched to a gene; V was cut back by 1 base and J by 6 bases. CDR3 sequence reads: CASSELPSGRAGELFF. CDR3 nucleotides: TGCGCCAGCAGTGAGTTGCCTAGCGGGAGGGCCGGGGAGCTGTTTTTT.

CDR3 nucleotides: TGTGCCAGCAGTGAACTAGCGGCTAGCACAGATACGCAGTATTTT. As protein: CASSELAASTDTQYF. The chain joins TRBV2 to TRBJ2-3, with 7 bases matching TRBD2. V lost 2 bases and J lost 0; bases outside the gene matches: 2. Germline V gene sequence: CDR1 SNHLY, CDR2 FYNNEI. This CDR3 spans 15 amino acids.

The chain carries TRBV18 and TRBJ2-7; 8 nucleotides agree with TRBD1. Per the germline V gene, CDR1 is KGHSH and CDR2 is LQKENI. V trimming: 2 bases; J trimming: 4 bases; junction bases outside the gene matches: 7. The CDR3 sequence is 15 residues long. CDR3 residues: CASSPARRGLYEQYF. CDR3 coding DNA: TGTGCCAGCTCACCAGCCCGCAGGGGGCTATACGAGCAGTACTTC. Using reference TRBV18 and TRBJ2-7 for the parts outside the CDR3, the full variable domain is NAGVMQNPRHLVRRRGQEARLRCSPMKGHSHVYWYRQLPEEGLKFMVYLQKENIIDESGMPKERFSAEFPKEGPSILRIQQVVRGDSAAYFCASSPARRGLYEQYFGPGTRLTVT.

The CDR3 DNA follows: TGTGCCAGCAGTTTGGCCCGGAGATTGGCTGAAGCTTTCTTT. Its protein product is CASSLARRLAEAFF. The chain employs TRBV28 and TRBJ1-1; no reliable D call. This CDR3 is 14 amino acids long. V shed 3 bases and J shed 6 bases, with 14 bases lying between them. CDR1 MDHEN and CDR2 SYDVKM come from the germline V gene.

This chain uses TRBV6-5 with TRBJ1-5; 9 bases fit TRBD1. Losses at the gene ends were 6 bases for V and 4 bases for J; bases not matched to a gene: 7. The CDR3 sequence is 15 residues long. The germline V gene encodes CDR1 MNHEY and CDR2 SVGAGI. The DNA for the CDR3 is TGTGCCAGCAGGGTACAGGGGGCGGGTAATCAGCCCCAGCATTTT. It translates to CASRVQGAGNQPQHF.

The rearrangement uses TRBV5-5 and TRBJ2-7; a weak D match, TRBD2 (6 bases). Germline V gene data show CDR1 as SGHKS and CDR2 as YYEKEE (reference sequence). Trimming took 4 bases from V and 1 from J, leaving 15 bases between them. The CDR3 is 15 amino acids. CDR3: CASSPEGLPSYEQYF. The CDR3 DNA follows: TGTGCCAGCAGCCCGGAGGGACTCCCATCCTACGAGCAGTACTTC.

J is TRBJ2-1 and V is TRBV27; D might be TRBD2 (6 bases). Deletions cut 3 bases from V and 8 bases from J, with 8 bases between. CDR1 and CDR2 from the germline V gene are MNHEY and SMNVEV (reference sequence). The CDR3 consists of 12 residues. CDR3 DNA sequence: TGTGCCAGCAGTTTCCCGGGAGATGAGCAGTTCTTC. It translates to CASSFPGDEQFF.

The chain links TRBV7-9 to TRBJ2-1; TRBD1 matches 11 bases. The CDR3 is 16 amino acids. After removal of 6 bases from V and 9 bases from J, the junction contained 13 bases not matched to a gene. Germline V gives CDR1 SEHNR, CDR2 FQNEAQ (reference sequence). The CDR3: CASRLTPGQGVGEQFF. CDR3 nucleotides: TGTGCCAGCAGACTTACACCGGGACAGGGGGTTGGTGAGCAGTTCTTC.

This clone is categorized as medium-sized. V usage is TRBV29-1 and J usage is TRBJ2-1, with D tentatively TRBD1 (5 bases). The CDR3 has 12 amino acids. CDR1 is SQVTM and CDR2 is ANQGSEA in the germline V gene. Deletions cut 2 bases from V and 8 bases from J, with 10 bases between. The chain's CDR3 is CSVESTGDEQFF. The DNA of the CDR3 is TGCAGCGTTGAATCCACAGGAGATGAGCAGTTCTTC.